The 27 T cell receptor beta chains below come from one sample, sequenced in a study of blood T cells in healthy people across ages. The use of a sample-barcoded 5' primer and a J-beta primer mix characterized a second PCR of 7 to 11 cycles. MiXCR, applied by TCRdb to the 5' RACE reads, yields one record per CDR3 protein. The sample has 910,000 or so distinct CDR3 sequences; roughly half are singletons. Sequenced sample: blood. The receptor source for this set is a woman aged 55 to 70 in good health.

This clonotype was detected only once. V usage is TRBV7-8 and J usage is TRBJ2-3, with 8 positions matching TRBD1. V shed 5 bases and J 3 bases; nucleotides not matched to a gene: 16. Germline V lookup: CDR1 SGHVS, CDR2 FQNEAQ. This CDR3 spans 18 amino acids. CDR3 residues: CASSRRPPGQERTDTQYF. CDR3 sequence (DNA): TGTGCCAGCAGCCGAAGACCACCGGGACAGGAGAGAACAGATACGCAGTATTTT.

About this clonotype: One junction end does not reproduce the germline sequence, and a read error may be involved. The rearrangement joins TRBV4-2 to TRBJ2-2; 11 bases match TRBD1. The germline gives CDR1 LGHNA, CDR2 YNFKEQ. This CDR3 is 16 amino acids long. The CDR3 spells CATSQDGTGGTGELFF. The CDR3 DNA reads TGTGCCACCAGCCAAGATGGGACAGGGGGAACCGGGGAGCTGTTTTTT.

The rearrangement joins TRBV7-2 to TRBJ2-5; D may be TRBD2 (6 bases). Germline V gene data show CDR1 as SGHTA and CDR2 as FQGNSA. The CDR3 sequence is 16 residues long. V lost 5 bases and J 2 bases, leaving 18 bases between the germline ends. CDR3 loop: CASSPGPTGGQETQYF. CDR3 nucleotides: TGTGCCAGCAGCCCGGGACCGACCGGAGGGCAAGAGACCCAGTACTTC.

The chain joins TRBV15 to TRBJ1-5, with no clear D. V was pared by 0 bases and J by 6 bases, with 12 bases between. This CDR3 is 15 amino acids long. Germline-derived CDR1 and CDR2 are LNHNV and YYDKDF (reference sequence). CDR3 bases: TGTGCCACCAGCAGAGATCGGATCCCTAGTCAGCCCCAGCATTTT. Amino acids: CATSRDRIPSQPQHF. Full variable domain (rest looked up from reference TRBV15 and TRBJ1-5): DAMVIQNPRYQVTQFGKPVTLSCSQTLNHNVMYWYQQKSSQAPKLLFHYYDKDFNNEADTPDNFQSRRPNTSFCFLDIRSPGLGDTAMYLCATSRDRIPSQPQHFGDGTRLSIL.

This clonotype was seen a few times. The chain is built from TRBV2 and TRBJ1-5; D is uncertain. Trimming cost V 8 bases and J 3 bases, with 14 bases left between them. Looked up from germline, CDR1 is SNHLY and CDR2 is FYNNEI. This CDR3 has 14 residues. The CDR3 reads CASRGPSSNQPQHF. The CDR3 DNA sequence: TGTGCCAGCCGAGGGCCCTCCTCCAATCAGCCCCAGCATTTT.

This chain uses TRBV10-3 with TRBJ2-7, with D possibly being TRBD1 (6 bases). The V end lost 2 bases, the J end lost 0 bases, and 8 bases lay between the germline ends. Germline V gene lookup returns CDR1 ENHRY and CDR2 SYGVKD. The CDR3 runs 14 residues. The CDR3 is CAISERDNSYEQYF. The CDR3 coding sequence is TGTGCCATCAGTGAGCGGGACAACTCCTACGAGCAGTACTTC.

The chain uses TRBV12-3 or TRBV12-4 and TRBJ2-2; no clear D gene. The CDR3 consists of 16 residues. V dropped 3 bases and J dropped 3 bases, with 14 bases sitting between them. CDR3 protein: CASSLEPPRYTGELFF. Written as DNA, the CDR3 is TGTGCCAGCAGTTTGGAGCCCCCCCGGTACACCGGGGAGCTGTTTTTT.

A few counts support this clonotype. V gene TRBV12-3 or TRBV12-4 combines with J gene TRBJ2-4, with TRBD2 matching over 7 bases. V lost 4 bases, J lost 7 bases, and 10 bases stayed unmatched. The CDR3 has 15 amino acids. The CDR3 bases are TGTGCCAGCAGTTGGGAACTAGCGAGGGGTAACATTCAGTACTTC. The encoded protein is CASSWELARGNIQYF.

The rearrangement joins TRBV20-1 to TRBJ2-5; the match to TRBD2 covers 8 bases. Germline-derived CDR1 and CDR2 are DFQATT and SNEGSKA (reference sequence). The CDR3 extends over 15 amino acids. The V and J ends lost 0 bases and 4 bases, in that order; junction bases with no gene match: 7. The CDR3 nucleotides read TGCAGTGCTAGAGATATGACGGGGGGGGTAGAGACCCAGTACTTC. This sequence encodes CSARDMTGGVETQYF.

CDR3 in DNA: TGTGCCAGCTGCACTGGGGCGGGAGCGGCGAAGACCCAGTACTTC. It codes for CASCTGAGAAKTQYF. V is TRBV3-1 and J is TRBJ2-5; TRBD2 matches 7 bases. The CDR3 extends over 15 amino acids. V gave up 8 bases and J gave up 6 bases; unmatched junction bases: 15. Germline V gene sequence: CDR1 LGHDT, CDR2 YNNKEL (reference sequence).

The sample holds a few counts of this clonotype. The V call is TRBV28, the J call TRBJ1-1, with TRBD1 as a possible D gene (6 bases). Germline values: CDR1 MDHEN, CDR2 SYDVKM. CDR3 length: 14 amino acids. V was pared by 8 bases and J by 4 bases, with 17 bases between. Here the CDR3 reads CASLRAGVSTEAFF. The DNA of the CDR3 is TGTGCCAGCCTGAGAGCAGGGGTAAGCACTGAAGCTTTCTTT.

This clonotype was observed at least ten times. V and J are TRBV7-2 and TRBJ2-1; D is uncertain. The CDR3 contains 11 residues. Trimming shortened V by 3 bases and J by 4 bases, and 1 base separated the two germline ends. Germline V lookup: CDR1 SGHTA, CDR2 FQGNSA. The CDR3 is CASSFYNEQFF. The DNA for the CDR3 is TGTGCCAGCAGCTTTTACAATGAGCAGTTCTTC.

CDR3 nucleotide sequence: TGTGCCAGCACGACTCTCTCAGCCCCCTACGGGCAGTACTTC. Translation: CASTTLSAPYGQYF. The chain combines TRBV2 with TRBJ2-5; no firm D call. V was clipped by 7 bases and J by 11 bases, with 23 bases between them. Looked up from germline, CDR1 is SNHLY and CDR2 is FYNNEI. The CDR3 length is 14 residues. Full variable domain (missing parts from reference TRBV2 and TRBJ2-5): EPEVTQTPSHQVTQMGQEVILRCVPISNHLYFYWYRQILGQKVEFLVSFYNNEISEKSEIFDDQFSVERPDGSNFTLKIRSTKLEDSAMYFCASTTLSAPYGQYFGPGTRLLVL.

The chain couples TRBV6-5 to TRBJ2-7, with D unresolved. V was shortened by 4 bases and J by 5 bases, with 15 bases between the two germline ends. This CDR3 has 14 amino acids. Germline CDR1 MNHEY, CDR2 SVGAGI. The CDR3, as DNA: TGTGCCAGCAGTTCAAGTCTTTACTCGGACGAGCAGTACTTC. Translated: CASSSSLYSDEQYF.

V gene TRBV12-3 or TRBV12-4 combines with J gene TRBJ1-6, with no clear D. Deletions cut 6 bases from V and 8 bases from J, with 11 bases between. This CDR3 comprises 13 residues. CDR3 bases: TGTGCCAGCAGCCCGGACGGATATTCACCCCTCCACTTT. This translates into CASSPDGYSPLHF.

This clonotype has just a few counts. The chain joins TRBV24-1 to TRBJ2-1; D perhaps matches TRBD2 (6 bases). The CDR3 contains 18 residues. The ends were cut back, 2 bases at V and 0 bases at J, with 16 bases in the middle. Germline CDR1 KGHDR, CDR2 SFDVKD. CDR3 nucleotides: TGTGCCACCAGTGATTGGGACTCTTATCCAGCCTCCTACAATGAGCAGTTCTTC. The encoded protein is CATSDWDSYPASYNEQFF.

The CDR3 DNA follows: TGCAGCGTTGAAACTTTAAATGAGCAGTTCTTC. This codes for CSVETLNEQFF. The chain combines TRBV29-1 with TRBJ2-1, with D unclear. The CDR3 runs to 11 residues. Trimming removed 2 bases at V and 7 bases at J, with 6 bases between. From germline, CDR1 is SQVTM and CDR2 ANQGSEA.

The J gene is TRBJ2-5, the V gene TRBV3-1; the D gene is possibly TRBD1 (5 bases). Germline CDR1 LGHDT, CDR2 YNNKEL (reference sequence). Trimming stripped 0 bases from V and 5 bases from J, with 13 bases between. The CDR3 sequence is 15 residues long. CDR3 sequence: CASSQELGLWETQYF. The DNA for the CDR3 is TGTGCCAGCAGCCAAGAACTGGGGCTGTGGGAGACCCAGTACTTC.

The chain is built from TRBV29-1 and TRBJ1-2, with 7 bases fitting TRBD1. CDR1 SQVTM and CDR2 ANQGSEA come from the germline V gene. Trimming at V came to 7 bases and at J to 0 bases, leaving 11 bases not matched to a gene. This CDR3 spans 15 amino acids. The CDR3 DNA reads TGCAGCGCCGGGACAGTCAGGGGGTCTAACTATGGCTACACCTTC. The encoded protein is CSAGTVRGSNYGYTF.

This clonotype came up many times. The chain links TRBV9 to TRBJ2-7, with D possibly matching TRBD2 (6 bases). The V gene lost 0 bases and the J gene lost 2 bases, with 9 bases spanning the gap. There are 14 residues in the CDR3. CDR1 SGDLS and CDR2 YYNGEE come from the germline V gene. The CDR3 is CASSVGLATYEQYF. The DNA of the CDR3 is TGTGCCAGCAGCGTAGGGCTAGCGACCTACGAGCAGTACTTC.

This clonotype is a singleton in its sample. The rearrangement links TRBV18 to TRBJ2-1, with 9 positions matching TRBD1. The germline gives CDR1 KGHSH, CDR2 LQKENI. The CDR3 has 15 residues. The V gene end was trimmed by 3 bases and the J gene end by 6 bases; junction bases not matched to a gene: 6. The DNA of the CDR3 is TGTGCCAGCTCACCGGGACAGGGTGTTGCCAATGAGCAGTTCTTC. This sequence encodes CASSPGQGVANEQFF.

This clonotype was observed a few times. J is TRBJ2-3 and V is TRBV29-1; D is possibly TRBD1 (5 bases). Trimming removed 8 bases from V and 0 bases from J, with 12 bases in between. This CDR3 is built from 13 residues. Germline CDR1 and CDR2: SQVTM and ANQGSEA. The CDR3 region is CSSKTASTDTQYF. DNA of the CDR3: TGCAGCTCTAAGACAGCTAGCACAGATACGCAGTATTTT.

The CDR3 reads CASSLFQRIAQYF. DNA of the CDR3: TGTGCCAGCAGTTTATTTCAGCGAATTGCGCAGTATTTT. V usage is TRBV28 and J usage is TRBJ2-3; the D is unclear. Per germline, CDR1 MDHEN and CDR2 SYDVKM. V dropped 1 base and J dropped 10 bases, with 12 bases sitting between them. CDR3 length: 13 amino acids.

The chain couples TRBV28 to TRBJ2-1; 8 nucleotides match TRBD1. CDR1 MDHEN and CDR2 SYDVKM come from the germline V gene. This CDR3 is built from 16 residues. The ends lost 4 bases at V and 2 bases at J; junction bases unmatched: 7. The CDR3 DNA follows: TGTGCCAGCAGTTCCCCGGGGGACAGGACCTACAATGAGCAGTTCTTC. Amino acids: CASSSPGDRTYNEQFF.

The chain carries TRBV27 and TRBJ2-7; tentative D call: TRBD1 (7 bases). The length of the CDR3 is 17 residues. The germline CDR1 and CDR2 sequences are MNHEY and SMNVEV (reference sequence). The ends were cut back, 4 bases at V and 2 bases at J, with 21 bases in the middle. CDR3 sequence reads: CASSSSGGWEPTYEQYF. The DNA for the CDR3 is TGTGCCAGCAGTTCCTCAGGGGGGTGGGAGCCGACCTACGAGCAGTACTTC.

This chain joins TRBV28 and TRBJ1-2; D not resolved. Trimming took off 6 bases at V and 4 bases at J, with 12 bases between the two ends. CDR3 length equals 13 residues. Germline CDR1 and CDR2: MDHEN and SYDVKM. The CDR3 coding sequence is TGTGCCAGCAGGCACAGAGGCGTCTATGGCTACACCTTC. Its translation: CASRHRGVYGYTF.

The chain carries TRBV24-1 and TRBJ2-1, with TRBD2 matching 16 bases. From germline, CDR1 is KGHDR and CDR2 SFDVKD. The CDR3 covers 17 residues. Losses at the gene ends were 4 bases for V and 5 bases for J; bases not matched to a gene: 4. CDR3: CATSDPGTSGRDNEQFF. CDR3 nucleotide sequence: TGTGCCACCAGTGACCCAGGGACTAGCGGGAGGGACAATGAGCAGTTCTTC.